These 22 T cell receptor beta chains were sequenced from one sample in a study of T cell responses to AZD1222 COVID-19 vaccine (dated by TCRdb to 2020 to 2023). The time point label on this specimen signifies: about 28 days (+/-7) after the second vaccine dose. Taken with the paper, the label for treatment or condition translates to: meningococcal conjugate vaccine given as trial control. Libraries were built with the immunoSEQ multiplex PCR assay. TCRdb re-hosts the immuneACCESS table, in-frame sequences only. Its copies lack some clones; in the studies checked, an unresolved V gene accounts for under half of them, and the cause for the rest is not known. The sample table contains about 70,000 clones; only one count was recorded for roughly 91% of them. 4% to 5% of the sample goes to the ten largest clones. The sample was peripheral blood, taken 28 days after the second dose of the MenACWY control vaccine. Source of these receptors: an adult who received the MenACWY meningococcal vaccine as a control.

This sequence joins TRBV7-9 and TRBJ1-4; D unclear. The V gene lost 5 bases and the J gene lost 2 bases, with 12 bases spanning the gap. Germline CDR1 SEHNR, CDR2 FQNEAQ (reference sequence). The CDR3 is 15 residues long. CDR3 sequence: CASSLTRGTNEKLFF. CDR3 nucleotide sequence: TGTGCCAGCAGCCTCACCCGTGGGACTAATGAAAAACTGTTTTTT.

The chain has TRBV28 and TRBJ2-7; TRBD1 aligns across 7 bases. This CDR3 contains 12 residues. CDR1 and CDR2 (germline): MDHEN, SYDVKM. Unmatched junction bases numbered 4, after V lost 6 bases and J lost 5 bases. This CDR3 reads CASSTGVHEQYF. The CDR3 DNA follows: TGTGCCAGCAGCACAGGGGTGCACGAGCAGTACTTC.

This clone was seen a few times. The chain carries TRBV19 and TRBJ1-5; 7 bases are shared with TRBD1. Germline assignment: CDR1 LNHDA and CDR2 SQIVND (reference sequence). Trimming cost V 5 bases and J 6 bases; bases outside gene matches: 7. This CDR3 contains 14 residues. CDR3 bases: TGTGCCAGTAGTGAATCAGGGGGAGGTCAGCCCCAGCATTTT. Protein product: CASSESGGGQPQHF.

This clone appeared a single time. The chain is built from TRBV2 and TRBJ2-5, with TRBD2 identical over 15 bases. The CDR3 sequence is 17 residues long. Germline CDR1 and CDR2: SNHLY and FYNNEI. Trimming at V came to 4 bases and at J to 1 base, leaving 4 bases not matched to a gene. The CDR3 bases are TGTGCCAGCAGTGGGACTAGCGGGAGGGGGAGCCAAGAGACCCAGTACTTC. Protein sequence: CASSGTSGRGSQETQYF. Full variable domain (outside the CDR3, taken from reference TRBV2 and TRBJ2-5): EPEVTQTPSHQVTQMGQEVILRCVPISNHLYFYWYRQILGQKVEFLVSFYNNEISEKSEIFDDQFSVERPDGSNFTLKIRSTKLEDSAMYFCASSGTSGRGSQETQYFGPGTRLLVL.

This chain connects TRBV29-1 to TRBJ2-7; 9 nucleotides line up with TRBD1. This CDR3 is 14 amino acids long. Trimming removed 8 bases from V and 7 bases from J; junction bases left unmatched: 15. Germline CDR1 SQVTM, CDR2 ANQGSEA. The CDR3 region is CSCFGGTGTGEQYF. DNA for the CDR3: TGCAGCTGTTTTGGAGGGACAGGGACCGGGGAGCAGTACTTC.

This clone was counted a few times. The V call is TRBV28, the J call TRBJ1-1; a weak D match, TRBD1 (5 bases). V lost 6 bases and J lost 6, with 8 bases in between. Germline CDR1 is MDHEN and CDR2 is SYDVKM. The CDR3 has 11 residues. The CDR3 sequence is CASRTTAEAFF. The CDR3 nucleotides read TGTGCCAGCAGAACGACAGCTGAAGCTTTCTTT.

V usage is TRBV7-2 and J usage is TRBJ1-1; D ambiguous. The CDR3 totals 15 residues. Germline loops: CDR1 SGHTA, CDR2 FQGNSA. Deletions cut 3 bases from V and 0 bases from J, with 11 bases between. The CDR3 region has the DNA TGTGCCAGCAGCTTCGCGTCAGACATGAACACTGAAGCTTTCTTT. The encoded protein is CASSFASDMNTEAFF.

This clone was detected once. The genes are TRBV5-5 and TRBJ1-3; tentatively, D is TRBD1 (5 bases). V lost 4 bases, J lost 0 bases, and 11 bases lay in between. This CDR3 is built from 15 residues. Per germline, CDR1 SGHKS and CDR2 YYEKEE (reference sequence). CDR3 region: CASSLQDLSGNTIYF. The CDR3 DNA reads TGTGCCAGCAGCCTACAGGACCTCTCTGGAAACACCATATATTTT. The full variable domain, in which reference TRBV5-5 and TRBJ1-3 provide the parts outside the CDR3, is DAGVTQSPTHLIKTRGQQVTLRCSPISGHKSVSWYQQVLGQGPQFIFQYYEKEERGRGNFPDRFSARQFPNYSSELNVNALLLGDSALYLCASSLQDLSGNTIYFGEGSWLTVV.

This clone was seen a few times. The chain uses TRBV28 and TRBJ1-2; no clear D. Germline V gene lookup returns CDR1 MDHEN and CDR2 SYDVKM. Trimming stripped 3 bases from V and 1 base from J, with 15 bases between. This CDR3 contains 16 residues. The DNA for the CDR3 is TGTGCCAGCAGTTTCTCCGGGTCCTCAAGTAACTATGGCTACACCTTC. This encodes CASSFSGSSSNYGYTF.

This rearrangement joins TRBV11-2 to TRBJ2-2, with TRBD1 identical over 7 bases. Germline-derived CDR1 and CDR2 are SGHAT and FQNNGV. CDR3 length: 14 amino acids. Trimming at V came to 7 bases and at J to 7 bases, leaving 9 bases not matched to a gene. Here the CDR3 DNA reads TGTGCCAGCACCAATAAGGGGGCGGGCGGGGAGCTGTTTTTT. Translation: CASTNKGAGGELFF.

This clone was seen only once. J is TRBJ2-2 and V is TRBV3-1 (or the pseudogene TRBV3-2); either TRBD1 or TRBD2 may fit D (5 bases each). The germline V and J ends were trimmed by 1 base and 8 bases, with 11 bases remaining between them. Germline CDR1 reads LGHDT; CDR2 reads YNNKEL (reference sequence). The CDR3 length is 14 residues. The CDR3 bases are TGTGCCAGCAGCCAAGTCGGGGCAGATGGGGAGCTGTTTTTT. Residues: CASSQVGADGELFF.

The CDR3 reads CASIMTDGPTEAFF. The CDR3 bases are TGTGCCAGTATTATGACGGATGGACCCACTGAAGCTTTCTTT. The rearrangement links TRBV19 to TRBJ1-1, with unresolved D. Germline lookup yields CDR1 LNHDA and CDR2 SQIVND (reference sequence). V was shortened by 7 bases and J by 4 bases, with 16 bases between the two germline ends. CDR3 length: 14 residues.

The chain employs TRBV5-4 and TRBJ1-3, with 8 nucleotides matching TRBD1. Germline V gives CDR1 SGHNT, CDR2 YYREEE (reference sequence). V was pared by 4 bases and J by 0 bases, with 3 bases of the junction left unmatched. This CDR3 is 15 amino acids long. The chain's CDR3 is CASSPGQGSGNTIYF. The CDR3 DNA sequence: TGTGCCAGCAGCCCAGGACAGGGCTCTGGAAACACCATATATTTT.

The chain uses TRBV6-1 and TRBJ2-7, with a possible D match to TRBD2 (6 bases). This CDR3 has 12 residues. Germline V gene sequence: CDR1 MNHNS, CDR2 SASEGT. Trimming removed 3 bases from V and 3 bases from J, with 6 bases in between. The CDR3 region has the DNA TGTGCCAGCAGTGAGGGGGGCTACGAGCAGTACTTC. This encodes CASSEGGYEQYF.

CDR3 nucleotides: TGTGCCAGCAGAGGGGCCACAGGGGTTAATGAAAAACTGTTTTTT. Translation: CASRGATGVNEKLFF. The chain combines TRBV6-5 with TRBJ1-4; 7 bases fit TRBD1. Germline V gene sequence: CDR1 MNHEY, CDR2 SVGAGI. V lost 6 bases and J lost 4; bases outside the gene matches: 8. This CDR3 contains 15 residues.

DNA for the CDR3: TGCGCCAGCAGCTTGGCGGACAGGGCCCAAAGGCAAGAGACCCAGTACTTC. Its protein is CASSLADRAQRQETQYF. The chain joins TRBV5-1 to TRBJ2-5; 8 nucleotides agree with TRBD1. This CDR3 is built from 17 residues. Germline V gene lookup returns CDR1 SGHRS and CDR2 YFSETQ. Trimming at V came to 0 bases and at J to 2 bases, leaving 9 bases not matched to a gene.

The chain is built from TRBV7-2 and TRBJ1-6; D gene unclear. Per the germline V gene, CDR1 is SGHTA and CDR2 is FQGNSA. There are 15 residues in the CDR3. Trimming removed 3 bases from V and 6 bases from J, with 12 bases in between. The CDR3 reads CASSFSHLSNSPLHF. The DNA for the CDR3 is TGTGCCAGCAGCTTTTCCCATTTATCTAATTCACCCCTCCACTTT. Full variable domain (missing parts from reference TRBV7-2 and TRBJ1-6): GAGVSQSPSNKVTEKGKDVELRCDPISGHTALYWYRQSLGQGLEFLIYFQGNSAPDKSGLPSDRFSAERTGGSVSTLTIQRTQQEDSAVYLCASSFSHLSNSPLHFGNGTRLTVT.

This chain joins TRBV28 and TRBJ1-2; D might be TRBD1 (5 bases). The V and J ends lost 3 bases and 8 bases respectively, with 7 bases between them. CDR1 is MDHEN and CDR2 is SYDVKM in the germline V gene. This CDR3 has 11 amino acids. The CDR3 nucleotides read TGTGCCAGCAGTTTGGGGGAGGGCTACACCTTC. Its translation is CASSLGEGYTF.

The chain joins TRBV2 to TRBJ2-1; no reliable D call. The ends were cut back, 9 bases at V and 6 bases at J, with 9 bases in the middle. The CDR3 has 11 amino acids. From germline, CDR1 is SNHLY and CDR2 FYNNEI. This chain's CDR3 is CASTGSNEQFF. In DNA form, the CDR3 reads TGTGCCAGTACCGGCAGCAATGAGCAGTTCTTC.

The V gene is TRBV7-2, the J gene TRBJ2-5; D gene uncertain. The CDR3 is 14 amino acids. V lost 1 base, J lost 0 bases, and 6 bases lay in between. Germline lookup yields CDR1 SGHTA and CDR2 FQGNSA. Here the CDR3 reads CASSLVGHQETQYF. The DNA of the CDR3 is TGTGCCAGCAGCTTAGTCGGTCACCAAGAGACCCAGTACTTC.

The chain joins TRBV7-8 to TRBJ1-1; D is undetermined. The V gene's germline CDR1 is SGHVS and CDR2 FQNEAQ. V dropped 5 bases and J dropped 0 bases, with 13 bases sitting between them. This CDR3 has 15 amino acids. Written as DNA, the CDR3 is TGTGCCAGCAGCCGGGATCTGGGTGTGAACACTGAAGCTTTCTTT. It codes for CASSRDLGVNTEAFF.

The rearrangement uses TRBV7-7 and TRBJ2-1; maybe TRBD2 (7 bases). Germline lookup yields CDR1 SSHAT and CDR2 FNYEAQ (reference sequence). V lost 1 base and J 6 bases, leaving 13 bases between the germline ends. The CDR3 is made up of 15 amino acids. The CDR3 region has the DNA TGTGCCAGCAGCTTAGAAGGGGGGGCCTTCAATGAGCAGTTCTTC. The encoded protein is CASSLEGGAFNEQFF.